These 27 T cell receptor beta chains share one sample of origin, sequenced in a study of T-cell memory formation after mild COVID-19. TCRdb reprocessed the 5' RACE reads via MiXCR and lists one record per CDR3 protein. Of about 270,000 distinct CDR3 sequences listed, 16% are singletons. The sample taken for sequencing was PBMCs or a T cell subset sorted from them (not recorded which). The receptors were sampled from a man between 18 and 29 years old who had mild COVID-19 (a few samples of this study predate the infection). Cell type and time point are not known.

This clonotype occurred a few times. The V call is TRBV5-1, the J call TRBJ2-7; D unresolved. The CDR3 covers 15 residues. Germline V lookup: CDR1 SGHRS, CDR2 YFSETQ. V lost 1 base and J lost 3, with 14 bases in between. CDR3 nucleotides: TGCGCCAGCAGCTTGTTACCCACCGCCGACTACGAGCAGTACTTC. Translating gives CASSLLPTADYEQYF.

This clonotype was seen a few times. V is TRBV7-2 and J is TRBJ2-3, with D perhaps matching TRBD1 or TRBD2 (6 bases each). The CDR3 contains 11 residues. CDR1 and CDR2 (germline): SGHTA, FQGNSA. Trimming stripped 5 bases from V and 13 bases from J, with 13 bases between. The CDR3 bases are TGTGCCAGCAGCCGGGCCGGGGGCGAGTATTTT. Its protein product is CASSRAGGEYF.

Only a few counts were recorded for this clonotype. This sequence joins TRBV7-2 and TRBJ1-6; possible D gene TRBD1, 5 bases. The V end lost 5 bases, the J end lost 9 bases, and 11 bases lay between the germline ends. The CDR3 covers 13 residues. Germline V CDR1 and CDR2: SGHTA, FQGNSA. Here the CDR3 reads CASSRDGPSPLHF. As DNA, the CDR3 is TGTGCCAGCAGCCGGGACGGACCTTCACCCCTCCACTTT.

V is TRBV18 and J is TRBJ2-7, with D uncertain. V was clipped by 5 bases and J by 6 bases, with 14 bases between them. Germline V gene sequence: CDR1 KGHSH, CDR2 LQKENI. This CDR3 comprises 13 residues. This chain's CDR3 is CASSADRSVEQYV. The CDR3 DNA reads as TGTGCCAGCTCAGCGGACCGTTCGGTCGAGCAGTACGTC.

In its sample, this clonotype was seen a few times. This chain uses TRBV4-3 with TRBJ1-1, with a weak D call TRBD1 (5 bases). Germline CDR1 is LGHNA and CDR2 is YSLEER. V was trimmed by 0 bases and J by 10 bases, leaving 15 bases between them. This CDR3 has 14 amino acids. The CDR3 nucleotides read TGCGCCAGCAGCCAAGATAGTACAGACGGGGGAGCTTTCTTT. This encodes CASSQDSTDGGAFF.

The sample holds a few counts of this clonotype. The rearrangement joins TRBV5-5 to TRBJ2-7; D assignment may be TRBD1 or TRBD2 (5 bases each). The CDR3 consists of 12 residues. Germline V gene lookup returns CDR1 SGHKS and CDR2 YYEKEE (reference sequence). V lost 2 bases to trimming and J lost 6 bases, with 9 bases between them. As DNA, the CDR3 is TGTGCCAGCAGCTTCGCCGGGGCCGAGCAGTACGTC. It encodes CASSFAGAEQYV.

The count of this clonotype is one. The CDR3 region is CASSLPRGGGWDEQFF. The CDR3 DNA is TGCGCCAGCAGCTTGCCCAGGGGGGGCGGATGGGATGAGCAGTTCTTC. The genes are TRBV5-1 and TRBJ2-1; either TRBD1 or TRBD2 may supply D (7 bases each). CDR1 SGHRS and CDR2 YFSETQ come from the germline V gene. Trimming stripped 1 base from V and 8 bases from J, with 19 bases between. The CDR3 contains 16 residues.

The chain carries TRBV28 and TRBJ2-4, with 8 bases that match TRBD1. The germline CDR1 and CDR2 sequences are MDHEN and SYDVKM. The CDR3 is 20 amino acids. After removal of 3 bases from V and 1 base from J, the junction contained 17 bases not matched to a gene. The CDR3 is CASSLVWGQGAAKAKNIQYF. CDR3 DNA sequence: TGTGCCAGCAGTTTGGTTTGGGGGCAGGGGGCCGCAAAGGCCAAAAACATTCAGTACTTC.

The V call is TRBV5-6, the J call TRBJ2-5; D perhaps matches TRBD2 (7 bases). The CDR3 is made up of 12 amino acids. CDR1 SGHDT and CDR2 YYEEEE come from the germline V gene. V lost 7 bases to trimming and J lost 4 bases, with 11 bases between them. The CDR3 region has the DNA TGTGCCAGCGCGCGGGGGCGAGAGACCCAGTACTTC. This codes for CASARGRETQYF. The full variable domain, with the rest looked up from reference TRBV5-6 and TRBJ2-5, is DAGVTQSPTHLIKTRGQQVTLRCSPKSGHDTVSWYQQALGQGPQFIFQYYEEEERQRGNFPDRFSGHQFPNYSSELNVNALLLGDSALYLCASARGRETQYFGPGTRLLVL.

CDR3 nucleotides: TGTGCCACCAATAAGGGACATGGCTACACCTTC. It yields the protein CATNKGHGYTF. The rearrangement uses TRBV25-1 and TRBJ1-2; tentative D call: TRBD1 (5 bases). Per germline, CDR1 MGHDK and CDR2 SYGVNS. This CDR3 has 11 residues. V was clipped by 10 bases and J by 6 bases, with 12 bases between them.

The table lists this clonotype with a few counts. This rearrangement joins TRBV2 to TRBJ2-5, with D unclear. V lost 7 bases and J 5 bases, leaving 8 bases between the germline ends. Germline lookup yields CDR1 SNHLY and CDR2 FYNNEI. The CDR3 spans 11 residues. The CDR3 region is CASIWYETQYF. The CDR3 nucleotides read TGTGCCAGCATCTGGTATGAGACCCAGTACTTC.

The chain recombines TRBV12-3 or TRBV12-4 with TRBJ1-2; no firm D call. The V and J ends lost 6 bases and 5 bases respectively, with 13 bases between them. This CDR3 is built from 13 residues. The CDR3, as DNA: TGTGCCAGCAGGACTTGGAGCAGTTATGGCTACACCTTC. Translation gives CASRTWSSYGYTF.

This clonotype was seen a single time. The chain links TRBV5-4 to TRBJ2-2, with D unclear. The CDR3 contains 15 residues. Per the germline V gene, CDR1 is SGHNT and CDR2 is YYREEE (reference sequence). V lost 0 bases and J lost 6, with 12 bases in between. In DNA form, the CDR3 reads TGTGCCAGCAGCTTGGACGTAAACCTGGCCGGGGAGCTGTTTTTT. Its translation is CASSLDVNLAGELFF.

In this sample, this clonotype turned up a few times. The chain uses TRBV7-2 and TRBJ2-3; 9 nucleotides line up with TRBD2. The CDR3 contains 16 residues. V lost 6 bases and J lost 0; bases outside the gene matches: 7. Germline V gives CDR1 SGHTA, CDR2 FQGNSA. The CDR3 DNA reads TGTGCCAGCAGGCTAGCGGGGCCCTCCAGCACAGATACGCAGTATTTT. Its translation: CASRLAGPSSTDTQYF.

The gene calls are TRBV5-1 and TRBJ2-1, with D perhaps matching TRBD1 or TRBD2 (5 bases each). V shed 0 bases and J shed 1 base, with 14 bases lying between them. The CDR3 has 17 amino acids. CDR1 is SGHRS and CDR2 is YFSETQ in the germline V gene. The CDR3 DNA reads as TGCGCCAGCAGCTTGGCCACCGGGACCGAGTCCTACAATGAGCAGTTCTTC. It yields the protein CASSLATGTESYNEQFF.

The table lists this clonotype with a few counts. The rearrangement links TRBV4-1 to TRBJ1-4, with D possibly being TRBD1 (5 bases). The CDR3 extends over 13 amino acids. The germline V and J ends were trimmed by 4 bases and 11 bases, with 14 bases remaining between them. CDR1 and CDR2 from the germline V gene are MGHRA and YSYEKL. CDR3 sequence reads: CASSRDVGLKLFF. CDR3 in DNA: TGCGCCAGCAGCCGGGACGTAGGGTTGAAACTGTTTTTT.

This chain links TRBV15 with TRBJ2-3; the D is unclear. Trimming cost V 5 bases and J 2 bases, with 8 bases left between them. This CDR3 is built from 13 residues. The V gene's germline CDR1 is LNHNV and CDR2 YYDKDF (reference sequence). The CDR3 DNA is TGTGCCACCAGCTCCCGGAACACAGATACGCAGTATTTT. It encodes CATSSRNTDTQYF.

This clonotype was observed a handful of times. The chain combines TRBV4-1 with TRBJ1-2; the match to TRBD1 covers 7 bases. V lost 3 bases and J lost 4; bases outside the gene matches: 8. CDR3 length: 15 amino acids. In germline, CDR1 is MGHRA, CDR2 YSYEKL. The CDR3 region is CASSQGTVAAYGYTF. Written as DNA, the CDR3 is TGCGCCAGCAGCCAGGGGACAGTGGCGGCCTATGGCTACACCTTC.

This clonotype was picked up many times. The gene calls are TRBV9 and TRBJ2-7; TRBD1 agrees at 9 bases. This CDR3 has 16 residues. Per the germline V gene, CDR1 is SGDLS and CDR2 is YYNGEE. Unmatched junction bases numbered 7, after V lost 3 bases and J lost 0 bases. The CDR3 nucleotides are TGTGCCAGCAGCGGGCCCCGGGACAGGGTCTCCTACGAGCAGTACGTC. Translation gives CASSGPRDRVSYEQYV.

This clonotype was recorded a few times. The chain couples TRBV6-5 to TRBJ2-7; D not resolved. CDR1 is MNHEY and CDR2 is SVGAGI in the germline V gene. This CDR3 spans 13 amino acids. Trimming stripped 4 bases from V and 3 bases from J, with 10 bases between. This CDR3 is CASSLGMGYEQYF. The CDR3 DNA reads TGTGCCAGCAGTTTAGGGATGGGCTACGAGCAGTACTTC.

The rearrangement links TRBV5-4 to TRBJ2-3; 9 bases align to TRBD1. The junction had 11 bases not matched to a gene; V was cut back by 4 bases and J by 5 bases. CDR1 is SGHNT, CDR2 YYREEE, per germline (reference sequence). This CDR3 is built from 16 residues. The DNA of the CDR3 is TGTGCCAGCAGCCCGAAACCGGGACAGGGTAGAGATACGCAGTATTTT. The encoded protein is CASSPKPGQGRDTQYF.

This clonotype came up a few times. The chain is built from TRBV7-2 and TRBJ2-1, with unresolved D. The CDR3 runs 13 residues. CDR1 SGHTA and CDR2 FQGNSA come from the germline V gene. The V end lost 3 bases, the J end lost 5 bases, and 8 bases lay between the germline ends. The DNA for the CDR3 is TGTGCCAGCAGCTTTAACGCACACAATGAGCAGTTCTTC. Amino acid sequence: CASSFNAHNEQFF.

In its sample, this clonotype was seen a few times. This sequence joins TRBV7-3 and TRBJ1-2, with 8 bases aligning to TRBD1. J was trimmed by 3 bases and V by 6 bases; bases with no gene match: 15. Germline CDR1 is SGHTA and CDR2 is FQGTGA. This CDR3 spans 17 amino acids. The CDR3, as DNA: TGTGCCAGCAGACCATCGGGGTTGGACAGGGCGGACTATGGCTACACCTTC. It translates to CASRPSGLDRADYGYTF.

The CDR3 DNA is TGTGCCAGCAGTCTAGTTCCGGGCAGCCCCTATGGCTACACCTTC. Amino acids: CASSLVPGSPYGYTF. The V gene is TRBV6-6, the J gene TRBJ1-2; D gene ambiguous. The V end lost 5 bases, the J end lost 4 bases, and 17 bases lay between the germline ends. CDR1 and CDR2 (germline): MNHNY, SVGAGI (reference sequence). The CDR3 sequence is 15 residues long.

The chain recombines TRBV5-1 with TRBJ2-3; TRBD2 matches at 9 bases. CDR3 length: 15 amino acids. V lost 4 bases, J lost 4 bases, and 7 bases stayed unmatched. CDR1 is SGHRS, CDR2 YFSETQ, per germline. CDR3 loop: CASSVGLASPDTQYF. The CDR3 region has the DNA TGCGCCAGCAGCGTGGGACTAGCTTCACCAGATACGCAGTATTTT.

The rearrangement joins TRBV5-1 to TRBJ2-7; TRBD2 matches at 9 bases. Germline trimming cut 1 base from V and 6 bases from J; bases unmatched to any gene: 5. From germline, CDR1 is SGHRS and CDR2 YFSETQ. The CDR3 is 14 residues long. The CDR3 DNA sequence: TGCGCCAGCAGCTTGAGGACTAGCGTCGCCGAGCAGTACTTC. Its protein product is CASSLRTSVAEQYF.

In this sample, this clonotype turned up many times. The chain has TRBV12-3 or TRBV12-4 and TRBJ2-3; TRBD1 aligns across 7 bases. The CDR3 has 15 residues. V shed 5 bases, J shed 0 bases, and the junction held 5 bases outside the gene matches. DNA for the CDR3: TGTGCCAGCAGTCCGGACAGGACAAGCACAGATACGCAGTATTTT. This gives the protein CASSPDRTSTDTQYF.